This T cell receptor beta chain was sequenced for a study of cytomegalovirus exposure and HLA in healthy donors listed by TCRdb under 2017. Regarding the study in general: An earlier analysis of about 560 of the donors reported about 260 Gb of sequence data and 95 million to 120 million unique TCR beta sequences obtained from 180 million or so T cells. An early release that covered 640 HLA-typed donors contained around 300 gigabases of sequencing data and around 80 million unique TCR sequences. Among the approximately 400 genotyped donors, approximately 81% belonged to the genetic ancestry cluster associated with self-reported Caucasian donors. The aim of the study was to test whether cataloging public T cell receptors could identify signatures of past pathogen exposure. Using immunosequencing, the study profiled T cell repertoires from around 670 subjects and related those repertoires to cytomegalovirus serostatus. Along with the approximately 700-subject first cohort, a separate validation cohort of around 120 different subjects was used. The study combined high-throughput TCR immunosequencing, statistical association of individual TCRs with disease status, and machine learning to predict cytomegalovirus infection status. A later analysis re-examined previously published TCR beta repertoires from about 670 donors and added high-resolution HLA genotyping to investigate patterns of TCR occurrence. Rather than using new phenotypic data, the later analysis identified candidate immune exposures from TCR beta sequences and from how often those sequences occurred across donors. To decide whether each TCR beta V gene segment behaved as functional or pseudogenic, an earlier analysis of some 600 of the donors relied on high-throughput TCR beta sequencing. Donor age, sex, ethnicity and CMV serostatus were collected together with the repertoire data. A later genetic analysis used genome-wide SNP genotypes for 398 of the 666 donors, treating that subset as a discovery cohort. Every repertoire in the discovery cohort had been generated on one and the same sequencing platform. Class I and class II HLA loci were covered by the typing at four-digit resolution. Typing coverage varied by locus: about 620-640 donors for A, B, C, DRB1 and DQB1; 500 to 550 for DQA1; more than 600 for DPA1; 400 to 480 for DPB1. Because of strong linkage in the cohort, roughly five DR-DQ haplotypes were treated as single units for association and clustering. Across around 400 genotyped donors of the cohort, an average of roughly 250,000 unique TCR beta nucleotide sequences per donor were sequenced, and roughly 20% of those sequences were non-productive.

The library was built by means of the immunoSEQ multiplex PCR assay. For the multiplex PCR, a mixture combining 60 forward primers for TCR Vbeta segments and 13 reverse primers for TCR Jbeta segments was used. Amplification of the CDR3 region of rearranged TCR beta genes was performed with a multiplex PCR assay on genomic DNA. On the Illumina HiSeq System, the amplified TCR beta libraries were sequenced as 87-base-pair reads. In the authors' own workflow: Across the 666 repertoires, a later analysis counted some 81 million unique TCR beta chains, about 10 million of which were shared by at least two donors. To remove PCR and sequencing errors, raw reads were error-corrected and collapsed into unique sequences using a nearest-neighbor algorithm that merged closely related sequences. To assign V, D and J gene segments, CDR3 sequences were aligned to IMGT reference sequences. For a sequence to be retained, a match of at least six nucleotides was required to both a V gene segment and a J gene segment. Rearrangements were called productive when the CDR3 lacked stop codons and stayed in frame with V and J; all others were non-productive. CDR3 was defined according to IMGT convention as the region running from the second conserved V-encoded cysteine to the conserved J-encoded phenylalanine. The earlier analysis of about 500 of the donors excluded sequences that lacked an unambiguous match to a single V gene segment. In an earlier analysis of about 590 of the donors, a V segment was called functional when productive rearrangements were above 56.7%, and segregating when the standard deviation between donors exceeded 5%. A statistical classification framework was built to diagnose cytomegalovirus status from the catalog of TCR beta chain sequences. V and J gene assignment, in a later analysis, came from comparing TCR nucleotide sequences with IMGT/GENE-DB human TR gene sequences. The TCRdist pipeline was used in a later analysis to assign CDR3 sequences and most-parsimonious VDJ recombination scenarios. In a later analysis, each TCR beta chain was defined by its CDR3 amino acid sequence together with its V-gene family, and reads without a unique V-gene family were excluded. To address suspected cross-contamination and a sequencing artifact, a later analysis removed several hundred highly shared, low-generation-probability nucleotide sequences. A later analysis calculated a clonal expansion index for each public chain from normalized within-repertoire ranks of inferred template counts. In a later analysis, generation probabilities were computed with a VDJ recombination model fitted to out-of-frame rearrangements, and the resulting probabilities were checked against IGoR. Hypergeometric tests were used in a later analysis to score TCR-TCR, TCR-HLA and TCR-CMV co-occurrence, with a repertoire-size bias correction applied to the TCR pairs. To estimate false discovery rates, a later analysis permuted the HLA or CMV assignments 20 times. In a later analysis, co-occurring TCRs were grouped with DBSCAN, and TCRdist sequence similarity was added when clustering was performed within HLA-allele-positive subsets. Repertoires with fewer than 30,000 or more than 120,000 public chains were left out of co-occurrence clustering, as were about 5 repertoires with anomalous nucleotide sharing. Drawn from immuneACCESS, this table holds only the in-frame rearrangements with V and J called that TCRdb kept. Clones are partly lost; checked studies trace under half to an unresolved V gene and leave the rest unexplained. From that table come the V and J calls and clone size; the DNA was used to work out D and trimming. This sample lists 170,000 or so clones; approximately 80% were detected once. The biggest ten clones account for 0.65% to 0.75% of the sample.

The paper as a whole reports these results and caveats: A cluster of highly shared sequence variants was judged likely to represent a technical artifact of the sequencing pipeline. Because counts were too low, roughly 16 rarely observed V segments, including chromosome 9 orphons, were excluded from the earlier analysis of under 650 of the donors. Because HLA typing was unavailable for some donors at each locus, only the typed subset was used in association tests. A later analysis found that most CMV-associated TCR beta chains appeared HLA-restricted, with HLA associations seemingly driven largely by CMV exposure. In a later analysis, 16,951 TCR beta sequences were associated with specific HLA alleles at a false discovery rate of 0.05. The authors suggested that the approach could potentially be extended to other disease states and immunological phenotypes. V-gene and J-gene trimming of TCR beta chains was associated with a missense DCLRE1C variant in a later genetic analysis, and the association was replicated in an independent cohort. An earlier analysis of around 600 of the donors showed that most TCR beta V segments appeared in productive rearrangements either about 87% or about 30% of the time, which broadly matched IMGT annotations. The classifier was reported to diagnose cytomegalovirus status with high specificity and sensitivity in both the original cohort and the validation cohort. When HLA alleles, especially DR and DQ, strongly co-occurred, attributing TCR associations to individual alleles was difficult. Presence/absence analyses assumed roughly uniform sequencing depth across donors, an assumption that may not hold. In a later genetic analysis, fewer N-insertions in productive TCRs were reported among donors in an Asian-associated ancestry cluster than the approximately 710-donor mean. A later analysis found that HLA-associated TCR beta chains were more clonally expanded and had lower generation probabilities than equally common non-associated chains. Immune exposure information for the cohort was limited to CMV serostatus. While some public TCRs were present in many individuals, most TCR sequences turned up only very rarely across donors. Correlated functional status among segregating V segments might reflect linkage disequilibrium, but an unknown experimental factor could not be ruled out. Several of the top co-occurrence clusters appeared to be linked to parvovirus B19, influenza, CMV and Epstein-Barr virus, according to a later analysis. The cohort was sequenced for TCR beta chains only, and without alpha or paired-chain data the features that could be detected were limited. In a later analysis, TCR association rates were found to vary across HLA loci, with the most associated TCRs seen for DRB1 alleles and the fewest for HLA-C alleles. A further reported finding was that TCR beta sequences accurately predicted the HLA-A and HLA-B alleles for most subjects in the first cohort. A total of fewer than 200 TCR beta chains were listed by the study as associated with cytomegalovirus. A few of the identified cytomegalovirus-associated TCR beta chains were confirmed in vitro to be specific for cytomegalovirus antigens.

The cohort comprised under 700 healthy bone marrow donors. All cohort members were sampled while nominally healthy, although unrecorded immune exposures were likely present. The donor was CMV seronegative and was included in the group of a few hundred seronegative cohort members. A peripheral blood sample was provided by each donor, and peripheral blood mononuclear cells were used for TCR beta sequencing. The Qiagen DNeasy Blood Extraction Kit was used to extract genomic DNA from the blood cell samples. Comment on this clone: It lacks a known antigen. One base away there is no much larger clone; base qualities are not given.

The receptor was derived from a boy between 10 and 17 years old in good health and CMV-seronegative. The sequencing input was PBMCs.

The encoded CDR3 is CASSSHSGGAVNEQFF. The DNA is TGTGCCAGCAGTTCCCATAGCGGGGGGGCCGTAAATGAGCAGTTCTTC. This chain is built from TRBV27 and TRBJ2-1, and TRBD2 aligns with 11 junction nucleotides. From cysteine to phenylalanine, the CDR3 is 16 amino acids long. The kept DNA is CDR3 alone, 48 bases in frame from the first base. Ends trimmed: V by 4 bases, J by 7 bases; bases unmatched to a gene: 9. According to the germline V gene (reference sequence), CDR1 reads MNHEY and CDR2 reads SMNVEV.